These T cell receptor beta chains were read from a single sample in a study of blood T cells in healthy people across ages. Each CDR3 protein is one row after TCRdb ran MiXCR on the 5' RACE reads. The sample lists around 750,000 distinct CDR3 sequences, approximately 55% occurring once. Sequencing was carried out using blood. These TCRs come from a man at least 80 years old in good health. Both conserved end residues are part of each CDR3. D genes are given only for firm matches. Expanded clones are given a class, and other clones once, few, many or no size at all.

V gene	J gene	clone size	D gene	CDR3 length	CDR3 protein	CDR3 DNA
TRBV3-1	TRBJ2-1	-	TRBD2	17	CASSLPGVAGISNEQFF	TGTGCCAGCAGCCTACCCGGGGTAGCGGGCATAAGCAATGAGCAGTTCTTC
TRBV7-2	TRBJ1-2	-	TRBD1	14	CASSLSGGFYGYTF	TGTGCCAGCAGCTTATCAGGGGGCTTCTATGGCTACACCTTC
TRBV6-6	TRBJ2-1	-	-	16	CASSSRDFGWYNEQFF	TGTGCCAGCAGTTCGCGGGACTTCGGATGGTACAATGAGCAGTTCTTC
TRBV5-1	TRBJ1-6	-	TRBD1	16	CASSKNPGQNNSPLHF	TGCGCCAGCAGCAAAAACCCGGGACAGAATAATTCACCCCTCCACTTT
TRBV20-1	TRBJ2-7	few	TRBD1	13	CSVHRGFPYEQYF	TGCAGTGTTCACAGGGGGTTCCCCTACGAGCAGTACTTC
TRBV20-1	TRBJ2-7	-	-	11	CSVWEVYEQYF	TGCAGTGTATGGGAGGTCTACGAGCAGTACTTC
TRBV20-1	TRBJ2-1	few	-	18	CSARDLSLPEGSYNEQFF	TGCAGTGCTAGAGATTTGAGTCTCCCCGAGGGGTCCTACAATGAGCAGTTCTTC
TRBV3-1	TRBJ1-2	few	TRBD1	13	CASSLTGGVGYTF	TGTGCCAGCAGCCTTACAGGGGGAGTTGGCTACACCTTC
TRBV20-1	TRBJ2-7	few	-	14	CSVTLPNRPDEQYF	TGCAGTGTCACGCTACCGAATCGGCCAGACGAGCAGTACTTC
TRBV9	TRBJ2-6	few	TRBD1	18	CASSVVGQGRGGANVLTF	TGTGCCAGCAGCGTAGTCGGACAGGGGAGAGGTGGGGCCAACGTCCTGACTTTC
TRBV10-3	TRBJ2-7	few	TRBD1	12	CAKPDRVGEQYF	TGTGCCAAACCTGACAGGGTGGGCGAGCAGTACTTC
TRBV3-1	TRBJ1-2	many	-	16	CASSQDNTGWGYGYTF	TGTGCCAGCAGCCAAGATAACACGGGCTGGGGCTATGGCTACACCTTC
TRBV12-3/TRBV12-4	TRBJ2-5	-	TRBD2	16	CASSRSSGRAGETQYF	TGTGCCAGCAGTCGTTCTAGCGGGAGGGCCGGAGAGACCCAGTACTTC
TRBV5-1	TRBJ2-1	many	-	13	CASSLGSYNEQFF	TGTGCCAGCAGTTTGGGCAGCTACAATGAGCAGTTCTTC
TRBV27	TRBJ2-1	-	-	17	CASSLSPRRSSYNEQFF	TGTGCCAGCAGTTTATCCCCGCGACGAAGCTCCTACAATGAGCAGTTCTTC
TRBV20-1	TRBJ1-2	-	-	15	CSARGPQGLGYGYTF	TGCAGTGCTAGAGGCCCCCAGGGGCTAGGCTATGGCTACACCTTC
TRBV6-1	TRBJ1-6	-	TRBD1	16	CASSEYGGQGFSPLHF	TGTGCCAGCAGTGAATACGGGGGACAGGGTTTTTCGCCCCTCCACTTT
TRBV5-1	TRBJ1-4	few	-	15	CASSLEGRSNEKLFF	TGCGCCAGCAGCTTGGAGGGACGTTCTAATGAAAAACTGTTTTTT
TRBV12-3/TRBV12-4	TRBJ2-5	few	TRBD2	16	CASSSGTSLYQETQYF	TGTGCCAGCAGTTCCGGGACTAGCCTGTACCAAGAGACCCAGTACTTC
TRBV29-1	TRBJ2-1	few	-	14	CSVGGVGLYNEQFF	TGCAGCGTTGGCGGGGTGGGGCTCTACAATGAGCAGTTCTTC
TRBV29-1	TRBJ2-7	-	-	12	CSSKDSWHEQYF	TGCAGCTCCAAGGATAGCTGGCATGAGCAGTACTTC
TRBV2	TRBJ1-5	-	-	14	CASSGGLSNQPQHF	TGTGCCAGCAGTGGGGGTTTGAGCAATCAGCCCCAGCATTTT
TRBV6-1	TRBJ1-4	-	TRBD1	15	CASSDPGQRNEKLFF	TGTGCCAGCAGTGACCCGGGACAGCGGAATGAAAAACTGTTTTTT
TRBV7-2	TRBJ2-3	-	-	16	CASTPRLAKRTDTQYF	TGTGCCAGCACCCCACGGCTAGCGAAGAGGACAGATACGCAGTATTTT
TRBV12-3/TRBV12-4	TRBJ2-7	many	-	12	CASSSQGYEQYF	TGTGCCAGCAGCTCCCAGGGGTACGAGCAGTACTTC
TRBV20-1	TRBJ2-2	-	TRBD2	15	CSALTQAGGTGELFF	TGCAGTGCCCTGACTCAAGCGGGAGGCACCGGGGAGCTGTTTTTT
TRBV2	TRBJ2-1	-	TRBD2	12	CASSEASGEQFF	TGTGCCAGCAGTGAGGCTAGCGGGGAGCAGTTCTTC
TRBV20-1	TRBJ2-1	-	TRBD2	15	CSARGGGRNRNEQFF	TGCAGTGCTAGAGGAGGCGGGAGAAATCGGAATGAGCAGTTCTTC
TRBV7-9	TRBJ2-1	-	TRBD1	15	CASSIIGTGFDEQFF	TGTGCCAGCAGCATCATTGGGACAGGGTTCGATGAGCAGTTCTTC
TRBV4-1	TRBJ2-7	-	-	14	CASSLAGAIHEQYF	TGCGCCAGCAGCCTGGCGGGGGCGATCCACGAGCAGTACTTC
TRBV28	TRBJ2-3	few	-	13	CASRDSDTDTQYF	TGTGCCTCCCGGGACTCCGACACAGATACGCAGTATTTT
TRBV29-1	TRBJ2-1	-	-	14	CSVAGLGGRNEQFF	TGCAGCGTTGCCGGTTTAGGGGGTCGGAATGAGCAGTTCTTC
TRBV28	TRBJ2-7	-	-	14	CASSSYRVTYEQYF	TGTGCCAGCAGTTCCTACAGGGTCACCTACGAGCAGTACTTC
TRBV20-1	TRBJ2-7	few	-	13	CSAPGQGSNEQYF	TGCAGTGCTCCCGGGCAGGGTTCTAACGAGCAGTACTTC
TRBV2	TRBJ1-5	-	-	14	CASSEGGGRQPQHF	TGTGCCAGCAGTGAAGGGGGGGGGCGACAGCCCCAGCATTTT
TRBV4-2	TRBJ1-2	-	-	14	CASSQRTGGHGYTF	TGTGCCAGCAGCCAGCGGACGGGTGGTCATGGCTACACCTTC
TRBV28	TRBJ1-2	-	-	13	CATGNGGNYGYTF	TGTGCCACAGGCAATGGAGGTAACTATGGCTACACCTTC